This T cell receptor beta chain was captured by sequencing in a study of CD8 T cells in Susac syndrome. Study at large: Among sequenced Susac syndrome patients, over five had active disease and eight were in remission. When their blood was taken, patients with Susac syndrome were therapy-naive, taking corticosteroids, or taking intravenous immunoglobulin alone.

An input of 0.5 to 1 ug of RNA was subjected to reverse transcription using random hexamers. With immunoSEQ multiplex PCR, TCR beta CDR3 was amplified across 54 Vbeta and 13 Jbeta. TCRdb reprocessed the immunoSEQ multiplex PCR reads via MiXCR and lists one record per CDR3 protein. The sample yields roughly 200,000 distinct CDR3 sequences, 75% to 95% seen once. This CDR3 is 14 amino acids long. V lost 0 bases and J 9 bases, leaving 18 bases between the germline ends. Per the germline V gene, CDR1 is GTSNPN and CDR2 is SVGIG (reference sequence). The clonotype was recovered from a human donor with Susac syndrome. The rearrangement joins TRBV30 to TRBJ2-7; no clear D gene. Sequences were obtained from CD4+ T cells from PBMCs. The DNA of the CDR3 is TGTGCCTGGAGTGTAGCCGTGTCCTACGCAGGGCAGTACTTC. Amino acids: CAWSVAVSYAGQYF.